This T cell receptor beta chain stems from a study of blood T cell repertoires in COVID-19. In the study overall: Some COVID-19 samples were acute and others convalescent; all came from the United States, Italy and Spain.

Trimming cost V 0 bases and J 2 bases, with 5 bases left between them. Germline V gene sequence: CDR1 SGHRS, CDR2 YFSETQ. This CDR3 is built from 13 residues. The data were produced by immunoSEQ multiplex PCR, yet TCRdb's version contains in-frame clones alone and is incomplete. The sample lists more than 150,000 clones; around nine tenths were seen once. The chain has TRBV5-1 and TRBJ1-2, with D tentatively TRBD1 (5 bases). This clonotype was sampled from a woman in her seventies with COVID-19, enrolled during active disease. The sample was peripheral blood. The CDR3 spells CASSLGQNYGYTF. In DNA form, the CDR3 reads TGCGCCAGCAGCTTGGGACAGAACTATGGCTACACCTTC. Full variable domain (rest looked up from reference TRBV5-1 and TRBJ1-2): KAGVTQTPRYLIKTRGQQVTLSCSPISGHRSVSWYQQTPGQGLQFLFEYFSETQRNKGNFPGRFSGRQFSNSRSEMNVSTLELGDSALYLCASSLGQNYGYTFGSGTRLTVV.